A few counts support the clone carrying this T cell receptor beta chain. The data derive from a study of beta chain features in type 1 diabetes. CDR3 length equals 18 residues. After removal of 1 base from V and 6 bases from J, the junction contained 14 bases not matched to a gene. Germline V gene data show CDR1 as SEHNR and CDR2 as FQNEAQ (reference sequence). Reverse transcription of all isolated RNA meant that expressed TCRB transcripts were sequenced. The method was immunoSEQ multiplex PCR; TCRdb's version includes in-frame clones alone and lacks a portion of them. The repertoire consists of 810,000 or so clones, with 17% occurring once and the leading ten covering around 0.02%.

Sequencing was performed on naive CD4+ T cells from blood. The receptor was isolated from a woman in her late teens or twenties in good health. V usage is TRBV7-9 and J usage is TRBJ2-3; 9 bases line up with TRBD2. In nucleotides, the CDR3 is TGTGCCAGCAGCTTAGAGGCGGGGAGTAGCGGGAGACGTGATACGCAGTATTTT. It translates to CASSLEAGSSGRRDTQYF.